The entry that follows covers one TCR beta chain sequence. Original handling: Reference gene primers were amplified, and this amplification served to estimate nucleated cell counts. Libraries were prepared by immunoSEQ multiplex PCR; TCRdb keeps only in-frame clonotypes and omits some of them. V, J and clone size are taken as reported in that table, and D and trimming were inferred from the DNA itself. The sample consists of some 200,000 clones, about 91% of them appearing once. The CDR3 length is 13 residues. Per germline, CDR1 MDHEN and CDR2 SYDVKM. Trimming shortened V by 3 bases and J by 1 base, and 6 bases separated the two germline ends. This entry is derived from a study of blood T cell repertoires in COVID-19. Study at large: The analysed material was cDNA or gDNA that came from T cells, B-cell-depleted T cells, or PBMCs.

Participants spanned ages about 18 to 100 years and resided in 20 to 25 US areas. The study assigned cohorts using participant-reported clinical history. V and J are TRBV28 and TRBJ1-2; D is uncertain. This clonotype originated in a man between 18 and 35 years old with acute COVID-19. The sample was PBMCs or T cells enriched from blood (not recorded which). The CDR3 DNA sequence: TGTGCCAGCAGTTTTGCGGGTAACTATGGCTACACCTTC. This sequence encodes CASSFAGNYGYTF.